This T cell receptor (beta chain) was profiled in a study of OX40 agonist ivuxolimab in advanced cancers. The method was immunoSEQ multiplex PCR; TCRdb's version includes in-frame clones alone and lacks a portion of them. The table lists about 60,000 clones, around four fifths of them singletons, with approximately 2.5% in the top ten. This clone was counted once. With V trimmed by 5 bases and J by 12 bases, 6 bases remained unmatched. In germline, CDR1 is LGHNA, CDR2 YSLEER. The CDR3 contains 13 residues. This TCR came from an adult with an advanced solid tumor such as melanoma, head and neck, liver or kidney cancer. The V gene is TRBV4-3, the J gene TRBJ2-1; 11 positions agree with TRBD2. The starting material was CD4+ or CD8+ T cells sorted from blood, obtained in a trial of the OX40 agonist ivuxolimab. The CDR3 protein is CASSSLAGGWQFF. In DNA, the CDR3 is TGCGCCAGCAGCTCTCTAGCGGGGGGATGGCAGTTCTTC.